These T cell receptor beta chains were read from a single sample in a study of T cell responses to AZD1222 COVID-19 vaccine. The method was immunoSEQ multiplex PCR; TCRdb's version includes in-frame clones alone and lacks a portion of them. The sample yields roughly 120,000 clones, about 87% seen once. The sample in question was peripheral blood, obtained 28 days after the second AZD1222 dose. These TCRs come from an adult who received the AZD1222 COVID-19 vaccine. Both conserved end residues are part of each CDR3. Each record gives: clone size, J gene, V gene, D gene, CDR3 protein, CDR3 DNA. D genes are given only for firm matches. Not every row has a clone size; where given, it reads once, few, many or a size class.

clone_size: -
j_call: TRBJ2-2
v_call: TRBV5-4
d_call: TRBD2
cdr3_aa: CASSRTSGGTNTGELFF
cdr3_nt: TGTGCCAGCAGCAGGACTAGCGGGGGGACGAACACCGGGGAGCTGTTTTTT

clone_size: -
j_call: TRBJ2-5
v_call: TRBV10-1
d_call: -
cdr3_aa: CASSVGTPVRAQYF
cdr3_nt: TGCGCCAGCAGTGTTGGGACCCCTGTCAGGGCCCAGTACTTC

clone_size: few
j_call: TRBJ2-2
v_call: TRBV10-3
d_call: TRBD1
cdr3_aa: CAINSGGPGELFF
cdr3_nt: TGTGCCATCAACTCAGGGGGACCCGGGGAGCTGTTTTTT

clone_size: few
j_call: TRBJ2-2
v_call: TRBV6-2/TRBV6-3
d_call: -
cdr3_aa: CASSSLEFSVGELFF
cdr3_nt: TGTGCCAGCAGTTCCCTAGAGTTTTCTGTCGGGGAGCTGTTTTTT

clone_size: -
j_call: TRBJ1-1
v_call: TRBV28
d_call: -
cdr3_aa: CASTLGGLNTEAFF
cdr3_nt: TGTGCCAGCACCTTAGGGGGGTTGAACACTGAAGCTTTCTTT

clone_size: -
j_call: TRBJ1-4
v_call: TRBV7-8
d_call: -
cdr3_aa: CASGGTKNEELFF
cdr3_nt: TGTGCCAGCGGAGGGACAAAGAATGAAGAACTGTTTTTT

clone_size: -
j_call: TRBJ2-1
v_call: TRBV7-9
d_call: -
cdr3_aa: CASSLGGGSYNEQFF
cdr3_nt: TGTGCCAGCAGCTTAGGAGGGGGCTCCTACAATGAGCAGTTCTTC

clone_size: -
j_call: TRBJ2-5
v_call: TRBV7-2
d_call: TRBD2
cdr3_aa: CASSLTGGETQYF
cdr3_nt: TGTGCCAGCAGCTTAACGGGGGGAGAGACCCAGTACTTC

clone_size: -
j_call: TRBJ2-2
v_call: TRBV9
d_call: TRBD1
cdr3_aa: CASSVQGAGNTGELFF
cdr3_nt: TGTGCCAGCAGCGTGCAGGGGGCCGGGAACACCGGGGAGCTGTTTTTT

clone_size: -
j_call: TRBJ1-2
v_call: TRBV19
d_call: TRBD1
cdr3_aa: CASSQTGGPNYGYTF
cdr3_nt: TGTGCCAGTAGCCAGACAGGGGGTCCTAACTATGGCTACACCTTC

clone_size: few
j_call: TRBJ1-5
v_call: TRBV4-3
d_call: -
cdr3_aa: CASSQAIGGGQPQHF
cdr3_nt: TGCGCCAGCAGCCAAGCAATTGGGGGGGGTCAGCCCCAGCATTTT

clone_size: -
j_call: TRBJ2-2
v_call: TRBV18
d_call: -
cdr3_aa: CASSPGHGELFF
cdr3_nt: TGTGCCAGCTCACCAGGACACGGGGAGCTGTTTTTT

clone_size: -
j_call: TRBJ2-1
v_call: TRBV7-2
d_call: -
cdr3_aa: CASSANSGMLGEQFF
cdr3_nt: TGTGCCAGCAGCGCTAACTCAGGGATGCTGGGGGAGCAGTTCTTC

clone_size: -
j_call: TRBJ1-1
v_call: TRBV5-1
d_call: TRBD1
cdr3_aa: CASKGQEVNTEAFF
cdr3_nt: TGCGCCAGCAAAGGACAGGAGGTGAACACTGAAGCTTTCTTT

clone_size: -
j_call: TRBJ2-3
v_call: TRBV12-5
d_call: TRBD2
cdr3_aa: CASGSSGGAFTDTQYF
cdr3_nt: TGTGCTAGTGGTAGTAGCGGGGGGGCTTTCACAGATACGCAGTATTTT

clone_size: -
j_call: TRBJ1-1
v_call: TRBV20-1
d_call: TRBD1
cdr3_aa: CSATDTGVAFF
cdr3_nt: TGCAGTGCCACCGACACAGGGGTAGCTTTCTTT

clone_size: -
j_call: TRBJ1-6
v_call: TRBV9
d_call: TRBD1
cdr3_aa: CASSGGTGGFSPLHF
cdr3_nt: TGTGCCAGCAGCGGGGGGACAGGGGGCTTTTCACCCCTCCACTTT

clone_size: once
j_call: TRBJ2-3
v_call: TRBV6-2/TRBV6-3
d_call: -
cdr3_aa: CASSNSEYTDTQYF
cdr3_nt: TGTGCCAGCAGTAATTCTGAGTACACAGATACGCAGTATTTT

clone_size: once
j_call: TRBJ1-3
v_call: TRBV4-1
d_call: -
cdr3_aa: CASSQERGLAVTSGNTIYF
cdr3_nt: TGCGCCAGCAGCCAAGAAAGGGGCTTGGCAGTGACCTCTGGAAACACCATATATTTT

clone_size: once
j_call: TRBJ2-1
v_call: TRBV2
d_call: TRBD2
cdr3_aa: CASSDGLAGASSYNEQFF
cdr3_nt: TGTGCCAGCAGTGATGGGCTAGCGGGGGCCTCCTCCTACAATGAGCAGTTCTTC

clone_size: -
j_call: TRBJ1-4
v_call: TRBV6-5
d_call: -
cdr3_aa: CASVSRSFNEKLFF
cdr3_nt: TGTGCCAGCGTCAGCAGGAGTTTCAATGAAAAACTGTTTTTT

clone_size: -
j_call: TRBJ1-1
v_call: TRBV18
d_call: -
cdr3_aa: CASSQGQNTEAFF
cdr3_nt: TGTGCCAGCTCACAGGGACAGAACACTGAAGCTTTCTTT

clone_size: -
j_call: TRBJ1-5
v_call: TRBV5-1
d_call: TRBD1
cdr3_aa: CASSPGTGSQPQHF
cdr3_nt: TGCGCCAGCAGCCCCGGGACAGGGAGTCAGCCCCAGCATTTT

clone_size: -
j_call: TRBJ2-7
v_call: TRBV14
d_call: TRBD1
cdr3_aa: CASSLHGLGQGSYEQYF
cdr3_nt: TGTGCCAGCAGCCTCCATGGGCTGGGACAGGGCTCCTACGAGCAGTACTTC

clone_size: -
j_call: TRBJ2-7
v_call: TRBV9
d_call: -
cdr3_aa: CASSVGSSYEQYF
cdr3_nt: TGTGCCAGCAGCGTAGGTTCGTCCTACGAGCAGTACTTC